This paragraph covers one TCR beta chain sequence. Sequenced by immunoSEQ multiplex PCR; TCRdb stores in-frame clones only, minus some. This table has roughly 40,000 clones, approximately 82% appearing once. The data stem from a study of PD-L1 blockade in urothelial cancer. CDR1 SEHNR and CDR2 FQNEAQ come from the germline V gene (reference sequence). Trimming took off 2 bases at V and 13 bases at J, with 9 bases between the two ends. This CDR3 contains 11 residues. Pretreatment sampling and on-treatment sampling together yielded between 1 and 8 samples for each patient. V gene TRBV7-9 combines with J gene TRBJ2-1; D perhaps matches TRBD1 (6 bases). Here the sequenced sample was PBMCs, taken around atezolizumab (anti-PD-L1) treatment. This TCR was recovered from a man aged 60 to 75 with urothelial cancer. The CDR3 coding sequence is TGTGCCAGCAGCTTAAACAGGGACCAGTTCTTC. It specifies CASSLNRDQFF.